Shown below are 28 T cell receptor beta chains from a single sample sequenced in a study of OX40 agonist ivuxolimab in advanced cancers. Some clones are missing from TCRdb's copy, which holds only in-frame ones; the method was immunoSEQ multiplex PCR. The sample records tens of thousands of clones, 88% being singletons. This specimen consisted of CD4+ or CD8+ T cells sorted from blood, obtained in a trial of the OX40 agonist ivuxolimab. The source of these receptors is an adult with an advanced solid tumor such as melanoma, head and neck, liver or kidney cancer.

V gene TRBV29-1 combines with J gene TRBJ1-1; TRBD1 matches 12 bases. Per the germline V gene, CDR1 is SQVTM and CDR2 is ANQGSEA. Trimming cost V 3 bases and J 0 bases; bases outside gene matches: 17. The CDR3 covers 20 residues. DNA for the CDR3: TGCAGCGTTGAGTCCGGGACAGGGGGCTACCCGGACCACATGAACACTGAAGCTTTCTTT. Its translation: CSVESGTGGYPDHMNTEAFF.

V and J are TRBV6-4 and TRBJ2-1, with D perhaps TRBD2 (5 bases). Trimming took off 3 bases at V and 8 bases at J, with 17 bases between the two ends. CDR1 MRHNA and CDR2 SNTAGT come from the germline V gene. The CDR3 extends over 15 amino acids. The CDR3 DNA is TGTGCCAGCAGTGATTATCCGGAGGTAATCGATGAGCAGTTCTTC. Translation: CASSDYPEVIDEQFF.

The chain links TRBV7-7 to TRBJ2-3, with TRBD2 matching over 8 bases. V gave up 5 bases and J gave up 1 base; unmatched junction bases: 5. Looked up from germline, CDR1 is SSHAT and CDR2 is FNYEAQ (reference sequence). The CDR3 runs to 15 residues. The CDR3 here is CASSTGTRGTDTQYF. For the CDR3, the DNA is TGTGCCAGCAGCACCGGGACTAGGGGCACAGATACGCAGTATTTT.

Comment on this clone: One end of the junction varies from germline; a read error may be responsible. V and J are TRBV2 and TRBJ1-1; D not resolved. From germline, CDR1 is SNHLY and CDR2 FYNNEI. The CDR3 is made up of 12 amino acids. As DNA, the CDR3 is TGTGCCCGCAGTCTTTCTCTACGCGGAGCTTTCTTT. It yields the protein CARSLSLRGAFF.

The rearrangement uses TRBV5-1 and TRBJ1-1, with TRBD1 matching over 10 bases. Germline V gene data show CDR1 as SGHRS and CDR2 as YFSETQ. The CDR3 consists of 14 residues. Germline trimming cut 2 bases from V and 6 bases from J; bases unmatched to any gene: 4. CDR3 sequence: CASSFGTGVPEAFF. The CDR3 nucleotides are TGCGCCAGCAGCTTCGGGACAGGGGTACCTGAAGCTTTCTTT.

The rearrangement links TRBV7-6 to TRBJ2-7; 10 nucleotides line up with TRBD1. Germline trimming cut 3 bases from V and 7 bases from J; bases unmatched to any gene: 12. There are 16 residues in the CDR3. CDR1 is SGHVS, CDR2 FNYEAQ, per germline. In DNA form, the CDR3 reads TGTGCCAGCAGCTTTGTACCGGGACAGGGGTCGAGAGAGCAGTACGTC. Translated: CASSFVPGQGSREQYV.

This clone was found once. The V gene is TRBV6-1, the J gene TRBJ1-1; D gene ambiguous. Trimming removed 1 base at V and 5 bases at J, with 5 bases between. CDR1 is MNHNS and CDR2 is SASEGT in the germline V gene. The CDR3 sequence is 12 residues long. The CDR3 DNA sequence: TGTGCCAGCAGTGAAGGGAAGACTGAAGCTTTCTTT. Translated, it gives CASSEGKTEAFF.

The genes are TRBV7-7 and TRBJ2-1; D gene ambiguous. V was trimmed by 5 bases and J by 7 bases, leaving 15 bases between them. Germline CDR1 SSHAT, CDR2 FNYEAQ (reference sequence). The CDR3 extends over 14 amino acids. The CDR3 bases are TGTGCCAGCAGCCCAGACGCCTTTGGAAATGAGCAGTTCTTC. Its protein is CASSPDAFGNEQFF.

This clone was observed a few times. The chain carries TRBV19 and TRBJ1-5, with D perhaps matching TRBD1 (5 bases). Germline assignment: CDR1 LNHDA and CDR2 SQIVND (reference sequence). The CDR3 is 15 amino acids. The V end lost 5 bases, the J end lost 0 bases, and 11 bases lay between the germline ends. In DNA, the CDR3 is TGTGCCAGTAGTTGGGGGTTATATAGCAATCAGCCCCAGCATTTT. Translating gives CASSWGLYSNQPQHF. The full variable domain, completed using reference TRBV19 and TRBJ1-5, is DGGITQSPKYLFRKEGQNVTLSCEQNLNHDAMYWYRQDPGQGLRLIYYSQIVNDFQKGDIAEGYSVSREKKESFPLTVTSAQKNPTAFYLCASSWGLYSNQPQHFGDGTRLSIL.

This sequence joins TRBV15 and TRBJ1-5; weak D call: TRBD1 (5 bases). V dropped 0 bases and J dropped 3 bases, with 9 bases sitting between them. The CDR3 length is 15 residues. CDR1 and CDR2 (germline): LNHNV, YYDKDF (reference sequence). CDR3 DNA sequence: TGTGCCACCAGCAGAGATGAGGGGACCAATCAGCCCCAGCATTTT. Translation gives CATSRDEGTNQPQHF.

The CDR3 DNA reads TGTGCCAGCAGTGAAGGCAGGGCCTACGAGCAGTACGTC. Its protein product is CASSEGRAYEQYV. V gene TRBV6-1 combines with J gene TRBJ2-7; a weak D match, TRBD1 (5 bases). This CDR3 has 13 residues. From germline, CDR1 is MNHNS and CDR2 SASEGT. V gave up 1 base and J gave up 2 bases, with 6 bases separating them.

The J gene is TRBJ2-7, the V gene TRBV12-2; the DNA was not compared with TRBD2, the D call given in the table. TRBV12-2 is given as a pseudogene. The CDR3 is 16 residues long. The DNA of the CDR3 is TGTGCAAGTCGATTTAACCGTTATAGCGGGGACTACGAGCAGTACGTC. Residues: CASRFNRYSGDYEQYV.

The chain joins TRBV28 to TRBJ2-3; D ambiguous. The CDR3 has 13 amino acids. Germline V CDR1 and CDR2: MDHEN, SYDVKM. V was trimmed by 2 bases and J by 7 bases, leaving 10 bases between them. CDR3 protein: CASSLVRAHTQYF. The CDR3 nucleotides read TGTGCCAGCAGTTTAGTCCGGGCACATACGCAGTATTTT.

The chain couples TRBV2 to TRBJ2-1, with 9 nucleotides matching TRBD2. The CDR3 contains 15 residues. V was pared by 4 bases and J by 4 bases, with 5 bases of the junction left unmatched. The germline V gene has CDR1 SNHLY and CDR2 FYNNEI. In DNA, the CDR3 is TGTGCCAGCAGTGTGACTAGCGGAGATTACAATGAGCAGTTCTTC. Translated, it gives CASSVTSGDYNEQFF.

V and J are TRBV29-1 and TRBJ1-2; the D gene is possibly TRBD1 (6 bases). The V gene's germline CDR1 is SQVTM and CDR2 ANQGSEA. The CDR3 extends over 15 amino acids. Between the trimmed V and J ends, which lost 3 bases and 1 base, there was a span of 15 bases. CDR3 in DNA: TGCAGCGTTGATTTGGGCAGGGGCCGTAACTATGGCTACACCTTC. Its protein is CSVDLGRGRNYGYTF. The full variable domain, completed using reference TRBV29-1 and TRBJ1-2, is SAVISQKPSRDICQRGTSLTIQCQVDSQVTMMFWYRQQPGQSLTLIATANQGSEATYESGFVIDKFPISRPNLTFSTLTVSNMSPEDSSIYLCSVDLGRGRNYGYTFGSGTRLTVV.

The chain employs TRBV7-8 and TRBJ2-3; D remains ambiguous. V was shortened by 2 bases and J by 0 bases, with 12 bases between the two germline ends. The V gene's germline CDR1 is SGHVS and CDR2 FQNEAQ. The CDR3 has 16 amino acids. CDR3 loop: CASSLLGGSSTDTQYF. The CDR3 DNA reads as TGTGCCAGCAGCTTATTGGGCGGTTCTAGCACAGATACGCAGTATTTT. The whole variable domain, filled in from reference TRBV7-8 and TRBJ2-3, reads GAGVSQSPRYKVAKRGQDVALRCDPISGHVSLFWYQQALGQGPEFLTYFQNEAQLDKSGLPSDRFFAERPEGSVSTLKIQRTQQEDSAVYLCASSLLGGSSTDTQYFGPGTRLTVL.

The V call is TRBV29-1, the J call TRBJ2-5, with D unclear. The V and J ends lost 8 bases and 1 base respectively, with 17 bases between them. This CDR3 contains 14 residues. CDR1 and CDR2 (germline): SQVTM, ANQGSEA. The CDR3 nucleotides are TGCAGCACTCAGCCCTCCCTGCTCCAAGAGACCCAGTACTTC. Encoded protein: CSTQPSLLQETQYF.

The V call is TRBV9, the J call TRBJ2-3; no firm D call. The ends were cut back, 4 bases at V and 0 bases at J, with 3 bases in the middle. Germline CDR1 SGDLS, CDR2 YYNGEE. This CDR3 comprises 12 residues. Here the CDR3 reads CASSSSTDTQYF. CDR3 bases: TGTGCCAGCAGCTCGAGCACAGATACGCAGTATTTT.

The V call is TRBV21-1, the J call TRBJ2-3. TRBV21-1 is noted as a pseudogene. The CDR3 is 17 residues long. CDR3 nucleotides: TGTGCCAGCAGCAACGGGCGAAGGTGGATGGGATTCGATACGCAGTATTTT. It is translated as CASSNGRRWMGFDTQYF.

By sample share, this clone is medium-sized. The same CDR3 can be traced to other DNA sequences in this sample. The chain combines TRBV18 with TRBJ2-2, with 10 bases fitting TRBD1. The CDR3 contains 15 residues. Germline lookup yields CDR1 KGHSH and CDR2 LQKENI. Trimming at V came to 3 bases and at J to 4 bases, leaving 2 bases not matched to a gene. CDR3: CASSPWTGGTGELFF. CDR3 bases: TGTGCCAGCTCACCCTGGACAGGGGGCACCGGGGAGCTGTTTTTT.

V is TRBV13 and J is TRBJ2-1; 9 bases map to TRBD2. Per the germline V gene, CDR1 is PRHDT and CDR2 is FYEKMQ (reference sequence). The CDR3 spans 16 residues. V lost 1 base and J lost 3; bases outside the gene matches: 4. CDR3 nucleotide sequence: TGTGCCAGCAGCTTAGAGCGGGGGGTAGACTACAATGAGCAGTTCTTC. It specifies CASSLERGVDYNEQFF.

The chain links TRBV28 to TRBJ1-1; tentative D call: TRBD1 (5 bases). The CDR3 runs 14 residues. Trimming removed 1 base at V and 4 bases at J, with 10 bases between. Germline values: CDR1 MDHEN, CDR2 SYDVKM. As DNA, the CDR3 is TGTGCCAGCAGTTTATTTGAGGGGCGCACTGAAGCTTTCTTT. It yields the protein CASSLFEGRTEAFF.

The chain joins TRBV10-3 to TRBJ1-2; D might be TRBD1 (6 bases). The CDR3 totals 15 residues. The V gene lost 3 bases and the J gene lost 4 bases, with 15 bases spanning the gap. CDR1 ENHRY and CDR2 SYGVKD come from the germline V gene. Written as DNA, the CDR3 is TGTGCCATCAGTGAATCCCCGGACAGCATCTATGGCTACACCTTC. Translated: CAISESPDSIYGYTF.

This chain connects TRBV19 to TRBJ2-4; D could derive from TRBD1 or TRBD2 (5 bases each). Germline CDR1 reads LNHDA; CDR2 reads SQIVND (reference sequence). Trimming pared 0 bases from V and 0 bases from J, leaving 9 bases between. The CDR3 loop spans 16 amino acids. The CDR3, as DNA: TGTGCCAGTAGTATAGAGGGACGTTTAGCCAAAAACATTCAGTACTTC. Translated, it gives CASSIEGRLAKNIQYF.

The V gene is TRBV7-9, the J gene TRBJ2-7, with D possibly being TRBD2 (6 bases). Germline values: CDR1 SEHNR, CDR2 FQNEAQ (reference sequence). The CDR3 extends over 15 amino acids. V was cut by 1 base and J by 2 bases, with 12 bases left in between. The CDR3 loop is CASSLDGSETYEQYF. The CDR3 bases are TGTGCCAGCAGCTTAGACGGGAGTGAGACCTACGAGCAGTACTTC. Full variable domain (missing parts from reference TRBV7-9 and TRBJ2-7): DTGVSQNPRHKITKRGQNVTFRCDPISEHNRLYWYRQTLGQGPEFLTYFQNEAQLEKSRLLSDRFSAERPKGSFSTLEIQRTEQGDSAMYLCASSLDGSETYEQYFGPGTRLTVT.

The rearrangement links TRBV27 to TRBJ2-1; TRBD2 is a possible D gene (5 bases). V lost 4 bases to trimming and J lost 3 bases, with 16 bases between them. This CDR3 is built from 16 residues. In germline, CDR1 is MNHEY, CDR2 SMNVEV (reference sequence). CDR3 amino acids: CASSYGGGSHYNEQFF. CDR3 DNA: TGTGCCAGCAGTTATGGTGGCGGGTCACACTACAATGAGCAGTTCTTC.

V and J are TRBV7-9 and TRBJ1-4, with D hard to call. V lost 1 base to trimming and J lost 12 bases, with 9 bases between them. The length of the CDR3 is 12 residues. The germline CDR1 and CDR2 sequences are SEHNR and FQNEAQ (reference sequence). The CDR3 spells CASSLGSVELFF. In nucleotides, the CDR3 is TGTGCCAGCAGCTTAGGAAGTGTAGAACTGTTTTTT.

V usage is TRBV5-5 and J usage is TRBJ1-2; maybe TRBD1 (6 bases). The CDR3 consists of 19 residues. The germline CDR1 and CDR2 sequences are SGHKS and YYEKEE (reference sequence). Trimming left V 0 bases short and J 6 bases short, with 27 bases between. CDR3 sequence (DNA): TGTGCCAGCAGCTTGGATGATAGGCAGGGGCCCGTGGCAAAGGATGGCTACACCTTC. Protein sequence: CASSLDDRQGPVAKDGYTF.